These T cell receptor beta chains were read from a single sample in a study of response to subunit inactivated influenza vaccine. MiXCR was run by TCRdb on the RT-PCR reads, yielding one entry per CDR3 protein. The sample includes 500,000 to 600,000 distinct CDR3 sequences, about 11% of them seen just once. These same records also appear under a second study, on T cells expressing NK-cell markers.

The sequenced sample was PBMCs from blood, obtained on the day of vaccination. These receptor sequences come from a man aged 50 to 60 who received an inactivated influenza vaccine. Each CDR3 is given with its conserved first and last residue. A D gene is named only where the DNA matches it firmly. The size entry is marked missing in some rows and otherwise reads once, few, many or a size class.

CDR3nt: TGTGCCAGCAAGAATATGGACAGGGGTTCACCCCTCCACTTT; CDR3aa: CASKNMDRGSPLHF; v_gene: TRBV7-9; abundance: .; j_gene: TRBJ1-6; d_gene: TRBD1
CDR3nt: TGTGCCAGCAGCTTACGAGACAGGGTAAACACAGATACGCAGTATTTT; CDR3aa: CASSLRDRVNTDTQYF; v_gene: TRBV5-5; abundance: .; j_gene: TRBJ2-3; d_gene: TRBD1
CDR3nt: TGTGCCATCAAAAATAATGGTCCCCAAGAGACCCAGTACTTC; CDR3aa: CAIKNNGPQETQYF; v_gene: TRBV10-3; abundance: many; j_gene: TRBJ2-5; d_gene: .
CDR3nt: TGTGCCAGCAGTTTGGAGGACTACGAGCAGTACTTC; CDR3aa: CASSLEDYEQYF; v_gene: TRBV28; abundance: many; j_gene: TRBJ2-7; d_gene: .
CDR3nt: TGTGCCACAGGACTAGCGGAACAAGAGACCCAGTACTTC; CDR3aa: CATGLAEQETQYF; v_gene: TRBV7-2; abundance: few; j_gene: TRBJ2-5; d_gene: TRBD2
CDR3nt: TGCGCCAGCAGAATAGGGGAAGAGACCCAGTACTTC; CDR3aa: CASRIGEETQYF; v_gene: TRBV5-1; abundance: .; j_gene: TRBJ2-5; d_gene: .
CDR3nt: TGTGCCAGCAGTTACGGACTAGCGGGAATCTACGAGCAGTACTTC; CDR3aa: CASSYGLAGIYEQYF; v_gene: TRBV6-5; abundance: few; j_gene: TRBJ2-7; d_gene: TRBD2
CDR3nt: TGTGCCAGCAGTTTAAGCGCCCGATCAGCCAATGAGCAGTTCTTC; CDR3aa: CASSLSARSANEQFF; v_gene: TRBV28; abundance: many; j_gene: TRBJ2-1; d_gene: .
CDR3nt: TGTGCCAGCAGCTTAACTATCGGCAGGACGGGGGCCCAAGAGACCCAGTACTTC; CDR3aa: CASSLTIGRTGAQETQYF; v_gene: TRBV11-1; abundance: .; j_gene: TRBJ2-5; d_gene: .
CDR3nt: TGCAGCGCGATACTAGCGGAAAGCACAGATACGCAGTATTTT; CDR3aa: CSAILAESTDTQYF; v_gene: TRBV29-1; abundance: .; j_gene: TRBJ2-3; d_gene: TRBD2
CDR3nt: TGTGCCAGCAAATCGACAGGGGCGAACACCGGGGAGCTGTTTTTT; CDR3aa: CASKSTGANTGELFF; v_gene: TRBV6-1; abundance: .; j_gene: TRBJ2-2; d_gene: TRBD1
CDR3nt: TGCAGTGCTACCGGGACAGGGGGCGGAGGTCGCTACGAGCAGTACTTC; CDR3aa: CSATGTGGGGRYEQYF; v_gene: TRBV20-1; abundance: few; j_gene: TRBJ2-7; d_gene: TRBD1
CDR3nt: TGTGCCAGCAGTTACCCCCCTCGGGGCACCTATGGCTACACCTTC; CDR3aa: CASSYPPRGTYGYTF; v_gene: TRBV6-2/TRBV6-3; abundance: .; j_gene: TRBJ1-2; d_gene: .
CDR3nt: TGTGCCAGCAGCTTGGTCACGGAACCGACCGGGGAGCTGTTTTTT; CDR3aa: CASSLVTEPTGELFF; v_gene: TRBV5-4; abundance: .; j_gene: TRBJ2-2; d_gene: .
CDR3nt: TGCAGCGGCAACAGGGGGAACAATGAGCAGTTCTTC; CDR3aa: CSGNRGNNEQFF; v_gene: TRBV29-1; abundance: few; j_gene: TRBJ2-1; d_gene: TRBD1
CDR3nt: TGTGCCAGCAGCTTAGGATTTGTAGCGGGTTTACACAATGAGCAGTTCTTC; CDR3aa: CASSLGFVAGLHNEQFF; v_gene: TRBV7-9; abundance: few; j_gene: TRBJ2-1; d_gene: TRBD2
CDR3nt: TGCAGTGCCCCCCGAAGGGTGGATGAAAAACTGTTTTTT; CDR3aa: CSAPRRVDEKLFF; v_gene: TRBV20-1; abundance: few; j_gene: TRBJ1-4; d_gene: .
CDR3nt: TGTGCCAGCAGCACCCAGACTCAGACCCAGTACTTC; CDR3aa: CASSTQTQTQYF; v_gene: TRBV7-2; abundance: few; j_gene: TRBJ2-5; d_gene: .
CDR3nt: TGTGCCAGCAGCCAGAAGCGGGGGGGCGGGGGTGAGCAGTTCTTC; CDR3aa: CASSQKRGGGGEQFF; v_gene: TRBV12-3/TRBV12-4; abundance: few; j_gene: TRBJ2-1; d_gene: TRBD2
CDR3nt: TGTGCCAGCAGAAGGACTCCGGCGTCCTACGAGCAGTACTTC; CDR3aa: CASRRTPASYEQYF; v_gene: TRBV6-1; abundance: .; j_gene: TRBJ2-7; d_gene: .
CDR3nt: TGCGCCAGCAGCTTGCAGTCAGACTACGAGCAGTACTTC; CDR3aa: CASSLQSDYEQYF; v_gene: TRBV5-1; abundance: .; j_gene: TRBJ2-7; d_gene: .
CDR3nt: TGTGCCAGCAGCCCCGGACTAGCCATCACAGATACGCAGTATTTT; CDR3aa: CASSPGLAITDTQYF; v_gene: TRBV12-3/TRBV12-4; abundance: few; j_gene: TRBJ2-3; d_gene: TRBD2
CDR3nt: TGTGCCAGCAGCATTTACAGGGGGCAAGAGACCCAGTACTTC; CDR3aa: CASSIYRGQETQYF; v_gene: TRBV7-8; abundance: few; j_gene: TRBJ2-5; d_gene: TRBD1
CDR3nt: TGTGCCAGCAGCCGACTAGGGGCATCACCCCTCCACTTT; CDR3aa: CASSRLGASPLHF; v_gene: TRBV3-1; abundance: .; j_gene: TRBJ1-6; d_gene: .
CDR3nt: TGCAGTGCTAGTGGTGGCACGATCAATGAGCAGTTCTTC; CDR3aa: CSASGGTINEQFF; v_gene: TRBV20-1; abundance: .; j_gene: TRBJ2-1; d_gene: .
CDR3nt: TGCAGTGCTAGGGGGGGTCGTGAAAATACGCAGTATTTT; CDR3aa: CSARGGRENTQYF; v_gene: TRBV20-1; abundance: few; j_gene: TRBJ2-3; d_gene: .
CDR3nt: TGCAGTGCTACCGGGACAGGGAGGACGGAGACCCAGTACTTC; CDR3aa: CSATGTGRTETQYF; v_gene: TRBV20-1; abundance: .; j_gene: TRBJ2-5; d_gene: TRBD1
CDR3nt: TGCGCCAGCAGCCAAGAATTTAGCGGCCAAGAGACCCAGTACTTC; CDR3aa: CASSQEFSGQETQYF; v_gene: TRBV4-3; abundance: few; j_gene: TRBJ2-5; d_gene: .
CDR3nt: TGTGCCACCAGCAGGACACAAAAGACAGGGAACGAGCAGTACTTC; CDR3aa: CATSRTQKTGNEQYF; v_gene: TRBV15; abundance: .; j_gene: TRBJ2-7; d_gene: TRBD1
CDR3nt: TGCGCCAGCAGCTCGATCGGCCAGGGGGTGAATGAGCAGTTCTTC; CDR3aa: CASSSIGQGVNEQFF; v_gene: TRBV4-1; abundance: few; j_gene: TRBJ2-1; d_gene: TRBD1
CDR3nt: TGTGCCAGCAGTTACTACACCGCACTGACAGATACGCAGTATTTT; CDR3aa: CASSYYTALTDTQYF; v_gene: TRBV6-2/TRBV6-3; abundance: few; j_gene: TRBJ2-3; d_gene: .
CDR3nt: TGTGCCAGCAGCCCGCGGGGGCTCAATGAGCAGTTCTTC; CDR3aa: CASSPRGLNEQFF; v_gene: TRBV9; abundance: few; j_gene: TRBJ2-1; d_gene: .
CDR3nt: TGTGCCAGTAGTATAGTGAGCGCAAGTAGGGTGAACACTGAAGCTTTCTTT; CDR3aa: CASSIVSASRVNTEAFF; v_gene: TRBV19; abundance: few; j_gene: TRBJ1-1; d_gene: .
CDR3nt: TGTGCCAGCGAAGGGACTAGCGGGGCCCCCGGGAGGCCGTATTTT; CDR3aa: CASEGTSGAPGRPYF; v_gene: TRBV2; abundance: .; j_gene: TRBJ2-3; d_gene: TRBD2
CDR3nt: TGTGCCAGCAGCACCCCCGGACAGACCTACGAGCAGTACTTC; CDR3aa: CASSTPGQTYEQYF; v_gene: TRBV12-3/TRBV12-4; abundance: many; j_gene: TRBJ2-7; d_gene: .
CDR3nt: TGTGCCAGCAGCCGCGGGACAGCCACCGGGGAGCTGTTTTTT; CDR3aa: CASSRGTATGELFF; v_gene: TRBV5-6; abundance: few; j_gene: TRBJ2-2; d_gene: .
CDR3nt: TGCGCCAGCAGCCAAGATAGTATCCAGGGGGCCACTGGCTACACCTTC; CDR3aa: CASSQDSIQGATGYTF; v_gene: TRBV4-3; abundance: many; j_gene: TRBJ1-2; d_gene: TRBD1
CDR3nt: TGCAGCGTTGAAGTCATGGGTGGAGGGTTTTCTGGGGCCAACGTCCTGACTTTC; CDR3aa: CSVEVMGGGFSGANVLTF; v_gene: TRBV29-1; abundance: few; j_gene: TRBJ2-6; d_gene: .
CDR3nt: TGTGCCAGCAGCTTATCCCGCGGGAGATATCACGAGCAGTACTTC; CDR3aa: CASSLSRGRYHEQYF; v_gene: TRBV7-2; abundance: few; j_gene: TRBJ2-7; d_gene: TRBD2
CDR3nt: TGTGCCAGCAGCTCTAGACCGAACTATGGCTACACCTTC; CDR3aa: CASSSRPNYGYTF; v_gene: TRBV7-9; abundance: few; j_gene: TRBJ1-2; d_gene: .
CDR3nt: TGTGCCATCAGTGATCGGATTGGGGGACGGTCCCTCCACTTT; CDR3aa: CAISDRIGGRSLHF; v_gene: TRBV10-3; abundance: few; j_gene: TRBJ1-6; d_gene: .
CDR3nt: TGTGCCAGCAGTTCGGACTTTCGGAACGTGCTAGCGGGGACCGTGTTGTACCAAGAGACCCAGTACTTC; CDR3aa: CASSSDFRNVLAGTVLYQETQYF; v_gene: TRBV6-7; abundance: few; j_gene: TRBJ2-5; d_gene: TRBD2
CDR3nt: TGTGCCAGCAGTTACTCGAAGGTCAGGGGAGACTACGAGCAGTACTTC; CDR3aa: CASSYSKVRGDYEQYF; v_gene: TRBV6-5; abundance: few; j_gene: TRBJ2-7; d_gene: .
CDR3nt: TGCAGTGCTAGGGGGGGCTGGGAGACCCAGTACTTC; CDR3aa: CSARGGWETQYF; v_gene: TRBV20-1; abundance: many; j_gene: TRBJ2-5; d_gene: .
CDR3nt: TGTGCCAGCAGCTTACGCTGGATCACCGGGGAGCTGTTTTTT; CDR3aa: CASSLRWITGELFF; v_gene: TRBV7-2; abundance: .; j_gene: TRBJ2-2; d_gene: .
CDR3nt: TGCAGCGCCTCAAGGGGGGCTGACGAGCAGTACTTC; CDR3aa: CSASRGADEQYF; v_gene: TRBV29-1; abundance: many; j_gene: TRBJ2-7; d_gene: .
CDR3nt: TGTGCCAGCAGCACTCGGACTAGCGGGCAGTTTCTTTATTTT; CDR3aa: CASSTRTSGQFLYF; v_gene: TRBV7-6; abundance: few; j_gene: TRBJ2-3; d_gene: TRBD2
CDR3nt: TGCAGCGGTGGGGGGTACGGGGCTGAAGCTTTCTTT; CDR3aa: CSGGGYGAEAFF; v_gene: TRBV29-1; abundance: few; j_gene: TRBJ1-1; d_gene: .
CDR3nt: TGTGCCATCAGGGGAGGTATCGGTTCCTACAATGAGCAGTTCTTC; CDR3aa: CAIRGGIGSYNEQFF; v_gene: TRBV10-3; abundance: many; j_gene: TRBJ2-1; d_gene: .
CDR3nt: TGTGCCAGCAAAAAACAGGGCAGGAGCACCGGGGAGCTGTTTTTT; CDR3aa: CASKKQGRSTGELFF; v_gene: TRBV6-2/TRBV6-3; abundance: few; j_gene: TRBJ2-2; d_gene: .
CDR3nt: TGTGCCAGCAGTTACTCGCCGGGGCTAGGGCGTGACAATGAGCAGTTCTTC; CDR3aa: CASSYSPGLGRDNEQFF; v_gene: TRBV6-5; abundance: few; j_gene: TRBJ2-1; d_gene: .